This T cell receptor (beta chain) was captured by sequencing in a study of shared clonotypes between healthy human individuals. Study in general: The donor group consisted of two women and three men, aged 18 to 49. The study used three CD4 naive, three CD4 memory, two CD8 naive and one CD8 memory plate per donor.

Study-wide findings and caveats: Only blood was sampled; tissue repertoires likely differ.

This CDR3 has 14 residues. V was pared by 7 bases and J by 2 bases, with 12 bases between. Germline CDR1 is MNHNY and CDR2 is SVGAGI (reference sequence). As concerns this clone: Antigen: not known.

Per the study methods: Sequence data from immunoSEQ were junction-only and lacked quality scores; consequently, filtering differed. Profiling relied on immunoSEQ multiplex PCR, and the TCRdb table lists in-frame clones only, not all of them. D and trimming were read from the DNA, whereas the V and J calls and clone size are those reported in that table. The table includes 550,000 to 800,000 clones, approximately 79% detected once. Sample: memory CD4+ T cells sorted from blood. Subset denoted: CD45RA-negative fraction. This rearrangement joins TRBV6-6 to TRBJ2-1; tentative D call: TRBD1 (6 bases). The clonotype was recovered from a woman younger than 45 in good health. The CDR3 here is CASTQGAPYNEQFF. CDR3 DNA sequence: TGTGCCAGCACACAGGGAGCCCCCTACAATGAGCAGTTCTTC.